What follows describes a single T cell receptor beta chain. Its antigen is as yet unknown. The study pooled second doses at about 4 or about 12 weeks. The data stem from a study of T cell responses to AZD1222 COVID-19 vaccine. General study results and limits: Unmutated regions of variants are reportedly targeted by nearly half of spike-specific TCRs. Donors skewed white British and female; clonal diversity was possibly underestimated.

CDR3 length: 15 amino acids. V was cut by 0 bases and J by 1 base, with 9 bases left in between. Germline V gene sequence: CDR1 MNHEY, CDR2 SVGAGI. Generated by immunoSEQ multiplex PCR, the TCRdb table keeps only in-frame clones and is missing some. The sample records about 120,000 clones, roughly 87% being singletons. This specimen consisted of peripheral blood, obtained 28 days after the second AZD1222 dose. The genes are TRBV6-5 and TRBJ1-2; D is perhaps TRBD1 (5 bases). The origin of this receptor is an adult who received the AZD1222 COVID-19 vaccine. The CDR3 DNA is TGTGCCAGCAGTTACTCATCAGGGTATAACTATGGCTACACCTTC. It encodes CASSYSSGYNYGYTF.